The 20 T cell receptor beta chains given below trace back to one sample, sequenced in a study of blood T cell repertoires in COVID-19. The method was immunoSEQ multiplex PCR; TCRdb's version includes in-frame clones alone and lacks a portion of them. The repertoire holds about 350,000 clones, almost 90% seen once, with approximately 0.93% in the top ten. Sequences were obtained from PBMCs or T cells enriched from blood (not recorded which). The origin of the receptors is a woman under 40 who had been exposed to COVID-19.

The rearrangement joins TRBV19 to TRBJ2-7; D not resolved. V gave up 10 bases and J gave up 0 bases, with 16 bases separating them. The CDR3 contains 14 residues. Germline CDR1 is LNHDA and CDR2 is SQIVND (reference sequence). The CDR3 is CATDSGESSYEQYF. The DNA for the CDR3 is TGTGCCACCGATTCAGGCGAAAGCTCCTACGAGCAGTACTTC.

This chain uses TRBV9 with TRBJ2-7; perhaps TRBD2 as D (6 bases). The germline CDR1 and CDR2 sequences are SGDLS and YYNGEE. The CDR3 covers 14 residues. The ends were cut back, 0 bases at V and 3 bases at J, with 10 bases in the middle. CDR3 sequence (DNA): TGTGCCAGCAGCGTAGCCCGGGAGAGCTACGAGCAGTACTTC. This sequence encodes CASSVARESYEQYF.

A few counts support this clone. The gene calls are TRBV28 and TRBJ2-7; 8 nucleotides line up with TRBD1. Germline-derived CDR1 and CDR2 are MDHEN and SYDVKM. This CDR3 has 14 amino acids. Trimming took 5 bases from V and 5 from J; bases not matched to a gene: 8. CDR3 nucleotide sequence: TGTGCCAGCAGTCGGACAGGGCGCCTAAACGAGCAGTACTTC. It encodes CASSRTGRLNEQYF.

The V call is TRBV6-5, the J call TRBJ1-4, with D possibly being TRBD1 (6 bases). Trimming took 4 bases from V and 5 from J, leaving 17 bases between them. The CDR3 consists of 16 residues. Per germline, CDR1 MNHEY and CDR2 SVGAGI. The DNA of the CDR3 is TGTGCCAGCAGTTCAGGCCCAGGGGCCCTCAATGAAAAACTGTTTTTT. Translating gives CASSSGPGALNEKLFF.

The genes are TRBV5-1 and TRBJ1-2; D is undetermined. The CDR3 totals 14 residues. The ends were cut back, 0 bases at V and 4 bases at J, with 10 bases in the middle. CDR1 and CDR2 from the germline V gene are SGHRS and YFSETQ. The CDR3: CASSLGRETYGYTF. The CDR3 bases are TGCGCCAGCAGCTTGGGACGGGAAACCTATGGCTACACCTTC.

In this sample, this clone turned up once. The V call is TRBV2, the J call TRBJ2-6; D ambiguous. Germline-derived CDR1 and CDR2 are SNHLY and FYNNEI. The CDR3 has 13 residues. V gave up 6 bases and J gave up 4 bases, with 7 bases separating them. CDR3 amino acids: CASRQTGANVLTF. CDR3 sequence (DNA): TGTGCCAGCAGACAGACCGGGGCCAACGTCCTGACTTTC.

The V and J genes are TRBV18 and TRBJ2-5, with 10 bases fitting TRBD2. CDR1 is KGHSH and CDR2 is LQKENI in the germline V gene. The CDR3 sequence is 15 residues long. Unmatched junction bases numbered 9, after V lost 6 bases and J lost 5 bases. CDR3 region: CASSPHQREGETQYF. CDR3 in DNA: TGTGCCAGCTCCCCCCACCAGCGGGAGGGGGAGACCCAGTACTTC.

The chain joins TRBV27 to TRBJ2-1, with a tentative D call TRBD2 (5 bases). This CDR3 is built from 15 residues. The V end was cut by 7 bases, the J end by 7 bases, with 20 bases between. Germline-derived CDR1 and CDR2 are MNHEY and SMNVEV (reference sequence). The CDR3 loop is CASTDGVPRVNEQFF. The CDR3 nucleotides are TGTGCCAGCACAGACGGCGTCCCGAGGGTAAATGAGCAGTTCTTC.

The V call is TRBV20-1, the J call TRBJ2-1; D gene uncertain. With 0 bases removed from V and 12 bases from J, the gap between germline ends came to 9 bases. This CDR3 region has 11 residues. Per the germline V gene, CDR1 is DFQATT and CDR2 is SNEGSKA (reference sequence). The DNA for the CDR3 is TGCAGTGCTAGAGATGGTAGAGGGCAGTTCTTC. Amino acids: CSARDGRGQFF.

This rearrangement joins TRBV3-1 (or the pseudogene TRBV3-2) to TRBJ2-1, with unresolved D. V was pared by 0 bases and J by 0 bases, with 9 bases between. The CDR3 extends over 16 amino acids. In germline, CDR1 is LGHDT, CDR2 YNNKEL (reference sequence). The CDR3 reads CASSQDLARSYNEQFF. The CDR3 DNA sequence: TGTGCCAGCAGCCAAGATTTGGCCCGCTCCTACAATGAGCAGTTCTTC.

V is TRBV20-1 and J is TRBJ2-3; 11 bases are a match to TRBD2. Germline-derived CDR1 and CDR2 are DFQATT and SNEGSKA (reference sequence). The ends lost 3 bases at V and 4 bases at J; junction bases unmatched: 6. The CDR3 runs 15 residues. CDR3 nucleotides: TGCAGTGCTAGTGCACTAGCGGGAGTAGCAGATACGCAGTATTTT. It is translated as CSASALAGVADTQYF.

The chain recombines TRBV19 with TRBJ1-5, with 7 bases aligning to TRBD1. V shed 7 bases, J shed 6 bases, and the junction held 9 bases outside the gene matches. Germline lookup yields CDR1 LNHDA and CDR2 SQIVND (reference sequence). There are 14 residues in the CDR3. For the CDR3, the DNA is TGTGCCAGTATGTCTTGGCAGGGGGGTCAGCCCCAGCATTTT. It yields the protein CASMSWQGGQPQHF.

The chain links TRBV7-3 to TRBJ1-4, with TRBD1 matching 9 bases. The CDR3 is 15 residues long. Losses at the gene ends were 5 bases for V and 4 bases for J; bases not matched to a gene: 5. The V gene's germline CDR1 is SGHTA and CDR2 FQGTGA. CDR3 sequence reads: CASSPSGQGNEKLFF. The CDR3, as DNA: TGTGCCAGCAGCCCATCGGGACAGGGTAATGAAAAACTGTTTTTT.

CDR3 in DNA: TGTGCCAGTTCCGGGACAGGTTTTGATGAGCAGTTCTTC. Encoded protein: CASSGTGFDEQFF. The chain uses TRBV6-5 and TRBJ2-1, with 8 positions matching TRBD1. V trimming: 9 bases; J trimming: 8 bases; junction bases outside the gene matches: 9. The CDR3 runs to 13 residues. The germline CDR1 and CDR2 sequences are MNHEY and SVGAGI.

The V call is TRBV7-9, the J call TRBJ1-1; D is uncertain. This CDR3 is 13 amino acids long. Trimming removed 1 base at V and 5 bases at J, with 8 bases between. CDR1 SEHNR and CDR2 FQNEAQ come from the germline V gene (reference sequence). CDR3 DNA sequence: TGTGCCAGCAGCTTAGAATTTAGAACTGAAGCTTTCTTT. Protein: CASSLEFRTEAFF.

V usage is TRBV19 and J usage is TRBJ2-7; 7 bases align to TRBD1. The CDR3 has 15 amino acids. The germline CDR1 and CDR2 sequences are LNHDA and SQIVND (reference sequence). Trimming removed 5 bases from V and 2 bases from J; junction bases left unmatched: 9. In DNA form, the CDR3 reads TGTGCCAGTAGTTACTCCGGGACAGTAACCTACGAGCAGTACTTC. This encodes CASSYSGTVTYEQYF.

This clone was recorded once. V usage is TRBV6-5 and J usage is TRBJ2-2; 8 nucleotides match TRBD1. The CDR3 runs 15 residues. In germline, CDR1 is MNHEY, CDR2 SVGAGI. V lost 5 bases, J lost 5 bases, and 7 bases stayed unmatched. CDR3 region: CASSPRTGLTGELFF. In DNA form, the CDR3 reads TGTGCCAGCAGTCCCCGGACAGGGTTGACCGGGGAGCTGTTTTTT.

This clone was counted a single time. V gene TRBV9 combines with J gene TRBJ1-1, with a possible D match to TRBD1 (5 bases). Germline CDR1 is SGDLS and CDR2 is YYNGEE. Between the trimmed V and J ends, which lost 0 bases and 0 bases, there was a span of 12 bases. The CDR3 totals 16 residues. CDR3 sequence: CASSVGAGLMNTEAFF. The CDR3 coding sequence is TGTGCCAGCAGCGTAGGGGCAGGGCTCATGAACACTGAAGCTTTCTTT.

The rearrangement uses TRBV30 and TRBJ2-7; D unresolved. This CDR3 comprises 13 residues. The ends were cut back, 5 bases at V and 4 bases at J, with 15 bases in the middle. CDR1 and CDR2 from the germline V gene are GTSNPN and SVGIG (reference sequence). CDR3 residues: CAWATGFGYEQYF. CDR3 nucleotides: TGTGCCTGGGCCACGGGTTTCGGGTACGAGCAGTACTTC.

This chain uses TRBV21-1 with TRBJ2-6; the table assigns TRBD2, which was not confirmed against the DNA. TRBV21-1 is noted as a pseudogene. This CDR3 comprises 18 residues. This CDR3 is CATANRLVVSVGANVLTF. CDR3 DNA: TGTGCCACCGCAAATAGACTAGTAGTTTCGGTTGGGGCCAACGTCCTGACTTTC.